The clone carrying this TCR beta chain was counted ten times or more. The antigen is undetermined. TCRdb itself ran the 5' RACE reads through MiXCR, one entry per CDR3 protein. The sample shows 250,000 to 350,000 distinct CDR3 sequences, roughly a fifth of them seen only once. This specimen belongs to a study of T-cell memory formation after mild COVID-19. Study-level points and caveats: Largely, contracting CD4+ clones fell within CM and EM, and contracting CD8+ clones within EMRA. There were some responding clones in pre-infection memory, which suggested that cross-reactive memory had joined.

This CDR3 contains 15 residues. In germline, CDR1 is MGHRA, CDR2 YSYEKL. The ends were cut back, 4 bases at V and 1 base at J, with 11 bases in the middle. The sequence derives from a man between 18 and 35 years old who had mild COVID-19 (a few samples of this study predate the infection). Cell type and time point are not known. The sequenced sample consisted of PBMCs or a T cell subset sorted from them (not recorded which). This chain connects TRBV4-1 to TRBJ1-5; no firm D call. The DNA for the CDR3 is TGCGCCAGCAGCCGCCCGGACGGAAGCAATCAGCCCCAGCATTTT. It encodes CASSRPDGSNQPQHF.